Sequencing of this T cell receptor beta chain was carried out in a study of Ad26.COV2.S vaccination and SARS-CoV-2 variants. Findings and caveats of the study: Post-vaccination breadth of spike-specific CD8+ and CD4+ T cell responses was reportedly substantial.

Specified treatment: about 20 received Ad26.COV2.S at low or high dose, single or two shots; 5 received placebo; per-sample allocation not given. Samples came from day 63 after the first vaccine or placebo injection. The germline V gene has CDR1 LGHDT and CDR2 YNNKEL (reference sequence). The V end was cut by 4 bases, the J end by 1 base, with 19 bases between. CDR3 size: 17 residues. Concerning this clone: Antigen specificity is unknown.

Method: immunoSEQ multiplex PCR; TCRdb's copy keeps in-frame clones and lacks some. The sample lists around 340,000 clones; around nine tenths were seen once. The chain links TRBV3-1 (or the pseudogene TRBV3-2) to TRBJ1-1, with D unclear. This TCR derives from a person aged 18-65 years who received the Ad26.COV2.S COVID-19 vaccine or a placebo. This sample comprised peripheral blood, obtained in a trial of Ad26.COV2.S vaccine versus placebo. The DNA for the CDR3 is TGTGCCAGCAGCCGGCCGAAGGGAGGCTCAGCGAACACTGAAGCTTTCTTT. It encodes CASSRPKGGSANTEAFF.